This is a list of T cell receptor beta chains from one sample in a study of CD8 T cells in ankylosing spondylitis. TCRdb re-called the 5' RACE reads through MiXCR, storing one row per CDR3 protein. The table lists 300,000 to 350,000 distinct CDR3 sequences, approximately 15% of them singletons. The specimen was blood, either unsorted or a sorted T cell fraction (not recorded which). Source of these receptors: a male donor with ankylosing spondylitis or in good health (not recorded which). Both conserved end residues are part of each CDR3. A D gene is named only where the DNA matches it firmly. Size is stated for part of the rows, as once, few or many counts, or as a class when the clone is expanded.

d_gene: -; len: 13; v_gene: TRBV20-1; j_gene: TRBJ2-2; abundance: -; CDR3aa: CSASRSGTGELFF; CDR3nt: TGCAGTGCTAGTCGGTCAGGGACCGGGGAGCTGTTTTTT
d_gene: TRBD2; len: 16; v_gene: TRBV12-3/TRBV12-4; j_gene: TRBJ2-5; abundance: few; CDR3aa: CASSQRLAGVGETQYF; CDR3nt: TGTGCCAGCAGCCAGCGACTAGCGGGAGTGGGGGAGACCCAGTACTTC
d_gene: -; len: 11; v_gene: TRBV2; j_gene: TRBJ1-5; abundance: few; CDR3aa: CASLGRLVSHF; CDR3nt: TGTGCCAGCTTGGGACGGTTGGTGTCCCATTTT
d_gene: TRBD2; len: 16; v_gene: TRBV29-1; j_gene: TRBJ2-1; abundance: many; CDR3aa: CSVSGTSGAPGNEQFF; CDR3nt: TGCAGCGTCTCCGGGACTAGCGGGGCCCCGGGGAATGAGCAGTTCTTC
d_gene: -; len: 14; v_gene: TRBV7-9; j_gene: TRBJ2-7; abundance: few; CDR3aa: CASSLDRQTYEQYF; CDR3nt: TGTGCCAGCAGCTTAGACCGACAGACCTACGAGCAGTACTTC
d_gene: TRBD2; len: 16; v_gene: TRBV27; j_gene: TRBJ2-7; abundance: -; CDR3aa: CASSPGTSGSLYEQYF; CDR3nt: TGTGCCAGCAGTCCAGGGACTAGCGGGAGCCTCTACGAGCAGTACTTC
d_gene: -; len: 15; v_gene: TRBV15; j_gene: TRBJ2-3; abundance: -; CDR3aa: CATSRDITGGNTQYF; CDR3nt: TGTGCCACCAGCAGAGATATCACAGGAGGAAATACGCAGTATTTT
d_gene: -; len: 12; v_gene: TRBV20-1; j_gene: TRBJ2-5; abundance: -; CDR3aa: CSASGREETQYF; CDR3nt: TGCAGTGCTAGTGGCAGGGAAGAGACCCAGTACTTC
d_gene: -; len: 12; v_gene: TRBV6-5; j_gene: TRBJ2-2; abundance: few; CDR3aa: CASSPQAGGLFF; CDR3nt: TGTGCCAGCAGTCCCCAAGCCGGCGGGCTGTTTTTT
d_gene: -; len: 15; v_gene: TRBV11-2; j_gene: TRBJ2-3; abundance: many; CDR3aa: CASSPLGQSTDTQYF; CDR3nt: TGTGCCAGCAGCCCGCTGGGCCAAAGCACAGATACGCAGTATTTT
d_gene: -; len: 13; v_gene: TRBV29-1; j_gene: TRBJ1-2; abundance: few; CDR3aa: CSVAMEPGYGYTF; CDR3nt: TGCAGCGTTGCAATGGAACCTGGCTATGGCTACACCTTC
d_gene: TRBD2; len: 14; v_gene: TRBV2; j_gene: TRBJ2-7; abundance: few; CDR3aa: CASSGLASSYEQYF; CDR3nt: TGTGCCAGCAGCGGACTAGCGAGTTCCTACGAGCAGTACTTC
d_gene: -; len: 13; v_gene: TRBV12-3/TRBV12-4; j_gene: TRBJ2-7; abundance: -; CDR3aa: CASRPQWGGEQYF; CDR3nt: TGTGCCAGCAGGCCTCAGTGGGGAGGCGAGCAGTACTTC
d_gene: -; len: 14; v_gene: TRBV4-1; j_gene: TRBJ2-5; abundance: few; CDR3aa: CASSQGASAETQYF; CDR3nt: TGCGCCAGCAGCCAAGGTGCTAGCGCAGAGACCCAGTACTTC
d_gene: -; len: 16; v_gene: TRBV9; j_gene: TRBJ2-7; abundance: -; CDR3aa: CASSGGRDKNSYEQYF; CDR3nt: TGTGCCAGCAGCGGCGGCCGGGACAAGAACTCCTACGAGCAGTACTTC
d_gene: -; len: 12; v_gene: TRBV20-1; j_gene: TRBJ1-2; abundance: few; CDR3aa: CSAPHRDYGYTF; CDR3nt: TGCAGTGCACCCCACAGGGACTATGGCTACACCTTC
d_gene: -; len: 15; v_gene: TRBV27; j_gene: TRBJ2-1; abundance: few; CDR3aa: CASSLSRGAYNEQFF; CDR3nt: TGTGCCAGCAGTTTGAGCCGAGGGGCCTACAATGAGCAGTTCTTC
d_gene: -; len: 11; v_gene: TRBV12-3/TRBV12-4; j_gene: TRBJ2-5; abundance: many; CDR3aa: CASSLEGAQYF; CDR3nt: TGTGCCAGCAGTTTAGAGGGAGCCCAGTACTTC
d_gene: TRBD1; len: 15; v_gene: TRBV12-3/TRBV12-4; j_gene: TRBJ2-7; abundance: -; CDR3aa: CASSPPGQGIFPPHF; CDR3nt: TGTGCCAGCTCTCCGCCCGGACAGGGGATTTTTCCCCCGCACTTC
d_gene: -; len: 12; v_gene: TRBV20-1; j_gene: TRBJ2-2; abundance: -; CDR3aa: CSARHDTGELFF; CDR3nt: TGCAGTGCCCGCCACGACACCGGGGAGCTGTTTTTT
d_gene: -; len: 13; v_gene: TRBV20-1; j_gene: TRBJ2-5; abundance: few; CDR3aa: CSARATGTETQYF; CDR3nt: TGCAGTGCTAGGGCAACAGGGACGGAGACCCAGTACTTC
d_gene: TRBD1; len: 15; v_gene: TRBV6-1; j_gene: TRBJ2-5; abundance: -; CDR3aa: CASRRSGTVKETQYF; CDR3nt: TGTGCCAGCAGAAGATCCGGGACAGTAAAAGAGACCCAGTACTTC
d_gene: -; len: 16; v_gene: TRBV18; j_gene: TRBJ2-3; abundance: -; CDR3aa: CASSPTRTVLLDTQYF; CDR3nt: TGTGCCAGCTCACCCACCAGGACAGTCCTCCTGGATACGCAGTATTTT
d_gene: -; len: 12; v_gene: TRBV7-2; j_gene: TRBJ1-1; abundance: few; CDR3aa: CASSLGGGVPFF; CDR3nt: TGTGCCAGCAGCTTAGGGGGGGGAGTACCTTTCTTT
d_gene: TRBD1; len: 15; v_gene: TRBV3-1; j_gene: TRBJ2-5; abundance: few; CDR3aa: CASSQRGQGEETQYF; CDR3nt: TGTGCCAGCAGCCAACGCGGACAGGGGGAAGAGACCCAGTACTTC
d_gene: -; len: 11; v_gene: TRBV12-3/TRBV12-4; j_gene: TRBJ1-1; abundance: many; CDR3aa: CASSTLTEAFF; CDR3nt: TGTGCCAGCAGTACTCTAACTGAAGCTTTCTTT
d_gene: -; len: 18; v_gene: TRBV5-1; j_gene: TRBJ1-1; abundance: few; CDR3aa: CASSPGQFSSVQDTEAFF; CDR3nt: TGCGCCAGCAGCCCCGGACAGTTCTCGAGTGTACAGGACACTGAAGCTTTCTTT
d_gene: -; len: 14; v_gene: TRBV13; j_gene: TRBJ1-5; abundance: many; CDR3aa: CASSLSGGGQPQHF; CDR3nt: TGTGCCAGCAGCTTATCTGGGGGCGGTCAGCCCCAGCATTTT